The source of this T cell receptor beta chain is a study of cytomegalovirus exposure and HLA in healthy donors. Of note for this clone: Its antigen remains unknown.

Study conclusions and caveats: Using a false discovery rate of 0.05, a later analysis showed that 15,000 to 20,000 TCR beta sequences were associated with HLA alleles.

With V trimmed by 3 bases and J by 2 bases, 7 bases remained unmatched. Per germline, CDR1 SGHTA and CDR2 FQGNSA. This CDR3 is 16 amino acids long. PCR primers comprised 60 Vbeta and 13 Jbeta primers. The table came from immunoSEQ multiplex PCR; TCRdb's copy has only in-frame clones and leaves some out. The sample has some 120,000 clones, 60% to 75% seen once. V and J are TRBV7-2 and TRBJ2-5; 9 bases match TRBD2. The clonotype originates from a woman between 50 and 59 years old in good health and CMV-seropositive. Specimen: PBMCs. The CDR3 reads CASSFNQRGVQETQYF. CDR3 bases: TGTGCCAGCAGCTTTAATCAGCGGGGGGTACAAGAGACCCAGTACTTC.